The sequence of this T cell receptor (beta chain) was determined in a study of radiation and T cells in renal cell carcinoma. Findings of the study overall: In blood, top tumor clones expanded by 2 weeks, shrinking by 4.

CDR1 is MNHNY, CDR2 SVGAGI, per germline (reference sequence). Trimming cost V 5 bases and J 8 bases, with 19 bases left between them. The CDR3 runs 15 residues. Clones were sequenced by immunoSEQ multiplex PCR, and TCRdb holds only the in-frame ones, with some missing. The sample consists of roughly 80,000 clones, roughly 85% of them appearing once. A note on this clone: Its cognate antigen is unknown.

Time point reported: blood 2 weeks post-SBRT. Documented treatment: 15 Gy SBRT to primary tumor, nephrectomy 4 weeks later. Radiation-treated patients gave blood at baseline, week 2 and week 4. The tumor was a clear cell renal cell carcinoma. This sequence was found in a woman aged 50 to 60 with renal cell carcinoma. The sequencing here drew on blood, taken from a patient whose treatment included radiotherapy and nephrectomy. This chain connects TRBV6-6 to TRBJ2-1; D unclear. The CDR3 region has the DNA TGTGCCAGCAGTAGAAAGGCTCAGGTCTCGGATGAGCAGTTCTTC. As protein: CASSRKAQVSDEQFF.